This T cell receptor (beta chain) came from a study of human T cells and chemical hapten exposure. Across the study: Each week of the approximately 25-week study, patients had diphenylcyclopropenone applied to the scalp.

Deletions cut 0 bases from V and 1 base from J, with 12 bases between. The CDR3 is 16 residues long. Germline CDR1 and CDR2: SGHVS and FQNEAQ. This clonotype was seen ten or more times. As for time point: pre-sensitization, week 0. Treatment described: therapeutic diphenylcyclopropenone sensitization with weekly scalp DPC. MiXCR, run by TCRdb on the RACE reads, gives a single entry per CDR3 protein. The sample shows under 90,000 distinct CDR3 sequences, 9.6% of them seen only once. The rearrangement uses TRBV7-8 and TRBJ1-2; D might be TRBD1 (6 bases). Sequences were derived from whole blood, sampled in connection with sensitization to the hapten diphenylcyclopropenone (DPC). This receptor was identified in a middle-aged woman with alopecia areata. Some clones in this sample may be carry-over from other donors' samples. CDR3 region: CASSLAYREVNYGYTF. Here the CDR3 DNA reads TGTGCCAGCAGCTTAGCGTACAGGGAGGTTAACTATGGCTACACCTTC. The full variable domain, its missing parts supplied by reference TRBV7-8 and TRBJ1-2, is GAGVSQSPRYKVAKRGQDVALRCDPISGHVSLFWYQQALGQGPEFLTYFQNEAQLDKSGLPSDRFFAERPEGSVSTLKIQRTQQEDSAVYLCASSLAYREVNYGYTFGSGTRLTVV.